Listed here is a single T cell receptor beta chain. What it recognizes is unknown. This record comes from a study of shared clonotypes between healthy human individuals. Study observations and caveats: The authors expected sequencing depth to affect clonotype sharing among donors. Donors were few, which limited the genetic and exposure-history diversity represented.

Those who donated were healthy HIV-negative adults, with no recent acute infections or vaccinations reported. Germline V gene sequence: CDR1 GTSNPN, CDR2 SVGIG (reference sequence). This CDR3 region has 13 residues. V lost 7 bases to trimming and J lost 9 bases, with 21 bases between them. Only in-frame clones appear in the TCRdb table, and some are missing; sequencing was by immunoSEQ multiplex PCR. The repertoire holds about half a million clones, around 79% seen once, with less than 15% in the top ten. This sequence originates from a middle-aged woman in good health. Some clones in this sample may be carry-over from other donors' samples. This chain links TRBV30 with TRBJ1-2; D might be TRBD1 (5 bases). Sequencing was carried out using PBMCs. CDR3 residues: CASTPGGGVRYTF. CDR3 nucleotides: TGTGCCTCGACCCCGGGGGGAGGCGTCCGCTACACCTTC.